The 28 T cell receptor beta chains below were found in one sample sequenced in a study of blood T cell repertoires in COVID-19. Generated by immunoSEQ multiplex PCR, the TCRdb table keeps only in-frame clones and is missing some. The table lists approximately 150,000 clones, roughly 90% of them singletons. Sample: peripheral blood. The origin of the receptors is a man aged 60-69 years with active or convalescent COVID-19.

This chain links TRBV11-2 with TRBJ2-1; 10 nucleotides align to TRBD2. Germline trimming cut 5 bases from V and 2 bases from J; bases unmatched to any gene: 15. The CDR3 consists of 19 residues. Germline loops: CDR1 SGHAT, CDR2 FQNNGV. The CDR3 DNA reads TGTGCCAGCAGCGCCCGTAACAGACCGGGACTAGCGACCTACAATGAGCAGTTCTTC. Its translation: CASSARNRPGLATYNEQFF. Combining the CDR3 with reference TRBV11-2 and TRBJ2-1 gives the whole variable domain EAGVAQSPRYKIIEKRQSVAFWCNPISGHATLYWYQQILGQGPKLLIQFQNNGVVDDSQLPKDRFSAERLKGVDSTLKIQPAKLEDSAVYLCASSARNRPGLATYNEQFFGPGTRLTVL.

This chain links TRBV29-1 with TRBJ2-6; no clear D. The CDR3 contains 13 residues. Germline CDR1 reads SQVTM; CDR2 reads ANQGSEA. Trimming removed 4 bases at V and 1 base at J, with 5 bases between. CDR3 nucleotides: TGCAGCGTTGTAGTATCTGGGGCCAACGTCCTGACTTTC. This translates into CSVVVSGANVLTF.

This chain joins TRBV7-9 and TRBJ2-5; 10 bases align to TRBD2. CDR1 is SEHNR, CDR2 FQNEAQ, per germline (reference sequence). V dropped 1 base and J dropped 5; count of bases not matched to a gene: 7. This CDR3 comprises 16 residues. CDR3 nucleotides: TGTGCCAGCAGCTTAGGCCCAGCGGGACTAGCGGAGACCCAGTACTTC. Its translation: CASSLGPAGLAETQYF.

This clone was counted once. The chain carries TRBV7-9 and TRBJ2-3; the D is unclear. The CDR3 is 14 amino acids. Germline V lookup: CDR1 SEHNR, CDR2 FQNEAQ (reference sequence). Trimming stripped 5 bases from V and 0 bases from J, with 9 bases between. CDR3 residues: CASSTGFSTDTQYF. CDR3 bases: TGTGCCAGCAGCACCGGGTTTAGCACAGATACGCAGTATTTT.

This clone appeared a few times. The sample contains more than one DNA sequence encoding this CDR3. V gene TRBV5-1 combines with J gene TRBJ1-1; 7 bases are shared with TRBD1. V lost 4 bases to trimming and J lost 0 bases; unmatched junction nucleotides: 3. Germline V CDR1 and CDR2: SGHRS, YFSETQ. The CDR3 length is 14 residues. CDR3 nucleotide sequence: TGCGCCAGCAGCGATGGGACAGTGAACACTGAAGCTTTCTTT. Protein: CASSDGTVNTEAFF.

The V call is TRBV10-3, the J call TRBJ1-2; D unclear. CDR1 and CDR2 from the germline V gene are ENHRY and SYGVKD. Trimming removed 5 bases from V and 2 bases from J, with 12 bases in between. This CDR3 is 14 amino acids long. CDR3 nucleotide sequence: TGTGCCATCAGTTCTTCCGGAGAAAACTATGGCTACACCTTC. Translating it yields CAISSSGENYGYTF.

This clone came up once. The DNA of the CDR3 is TGTGCCATCAGCGTCGGACTAGCGGGAATTCAGTCGGATACGCAGTATTTT. It encodes CAISVGLAGIQSDTQYF. The chain uses TRBV10-3 and TRBJ2-3; 12 bases are shared with TRBD2. The CDR3 is 17 residues long. The V gene's germline CDR1 is ENHRY and CDR2 SYGVKD. V lost 6 bases and J lost 6; bases outside the gene matches: 13.

V is TRBV9 and J is TRBJ1-1; D perhaps matches TRBD1 (6 bases). The CDR3 length is 16 residues. With 0 bases removed from V and 3 bases from J, the gap between germline ends came to 15 bases. Per the germline V gene, CDR1 is SGDLS and CDR2 is YYNGEE. Written as DNA, the CDR3 is TGTGCCAGCAGCGTAGGGGGGCTAGGGAAGGACACTGAAGCTTTCTTT. This codes for CASSVGGLGKDTEAFF.

The gene calls are TRBV5-1 and TRBJ1-3; D unresolved. Trimming shortened V by 1 base and J by 4 bases, and 12 bases separated the two germline ends. The CDR3 has 15 amino acids. Germline CDR1 is SGHRS and CDR2 is YFSETQ. The CDR3 coding sequence is TGCGCCAGCAGCTTGATGGACGGGGAGGGAAACACCATATATTTT. It codes for CASSLMDGEGNTIYF.

The chain combines TRBV29-1 with TRBJ2-3; 9 bases match TRBD1. J lost 0 bases, V lost 0 bases, and 10 bases had no gene match. The CDR3 has 18 residues. Per the germline V gene, CDR1 is SQVTM and CDR2 is ANQGSEA. CDR3 sequence: CSVEDWDRAIRSTDTQYF. The CDR3 coding sequence is TGCAGCGTTGAAGATTGGGACAGGGCCATCCGGAGCACAGATACGCAGTATTTT.

J is TRBJ1-3 and V is TRBV5-1; TRBD1 aligns across 11 bases. The germline V gene has CDR1 SGHRS and CDR2 YFSETQ. J lost 3 bases, V lost 4 bases, and 12 bases had no gene match. This CDR3 spans 18 amino acids. Written as DNA, the CDR3 is TGCGCCAGCAGCCCCCAAGTCGGACAGGGGGCGCGTGGAAACACCATATATTTT. As protein: CASSPQVGQGARGNTIYF.

The V and J genes are TRBV3-1 (or the pseudogene TRBV3-2) and TRBJ2-5; 7 bases are shared with TRBD1. From germline, CDR1 is LGHDT and CDR2 YNNKEL (reference sequence). This CDR3 has 14 residues. V was pared by 4 bases and J by 6 bases, with 8 bases of the junction left unmatched. The DNA for the CDR3 is TGTGCCAGCAGCCGACAGGGAAGGGAAAAGACCCAGTACTTC. This gives the protein CASSRQGREKTQYF.

CDR3 residues: CSSQSAIGEKLFF. In DNA, the CDR3 is TGCAGCTCTCAATCCGCGATTGGTGAAAAACTGTTTTTT. The rearrangement links TRBV29-1 to TRBJ1-4; no reliable D call. This CDR3 comprises 13 residues. CDR1 SQVTM and CDR2 ANQGSEA come from the germline V gene. Deletions cut 8 bases from V and 7 bases from J, with 17 bases between.

The chain carries TRBV2 and TRBJ2-1; no clear D gene. CDR1 is SNHLY, CDR2 FYNNEI, per germline. The CDR3 length is 14 residues. V was cut by 4 bases and J by 2 bases, with 9 bases left in between. The CDR3 protein is CASSVGSPYNEQFF. CDR3 bases: TGTGCCAGCAGTGTGGGTAGCCCCTACAATGAGCAGTTCTTC.

The chain couples TRBV5-8 to TRBJ1-6, with TRBD1 as a possible D gene (6 bases). Germline V gives CDR1 SGHTS, CDR2 YDEGEE. V dropped 1 base and J dropped 9 bases, with 14 bases sitting between them. This CDR3 spans 15 amino acids. The CDR3 DNA follows: TGTGCCAGCAGCTTGCAACAGGGAGTGGGTTCACCCCTCCACTTT. This codes for CASSLQQGVGSPLHF.

This clone was found once. The chain has TRBV6-5 and TRBJ2-4; the D gene is possibly TRBD1 (6 bases). The V gene's germline CDR1 is MNHEY and CDR2 SVGAGI. CDR3 length equals 13 residues. The V end lost 7 bases, the J end lost 8 bases, and 15 bases lay between the germline ends. CDR3 region: CASIQGMWDIQYF. The CDR3 nucleotides are TGTGCCAGCATACAGGGAATGTGGGACATTCAGTACTTC.

This clone appeared once. The CDR3 loop is CASSQGGTSGNEQFF. CDR3 nucleotides: TGTGCCAGCAGCCAAGGCGGGACTAGCGGCAATGAGCAGTTCTTC. V and J are TRBV3-1 (or the pseudogene TRBV3-2) and TRBJ2-1; 11 nucleotides match TRBD2. With V trimmed by 1 base and J by 6 bases, 2 bases remained unmatched. The CDR3 covers 15 residues. In germline, CDR1 is LGHDT, CDR2 YNNKEL (reference sequence).

V gene TRBV7-2 combines with J gene TRBJ2-7; 9 nucleotides match TRBD1. The CDR3 consists of 14 residues. Trimming took 2 bases from V and 4 from J; bases not matched to a gene: 3. CDR1 is SGHTA and CDR2 is FQGNSA in the germline V gene. This CDR3 reads CASSLWTGAYEQYF. CDR3 in DNA: TGTGCCAGCAGCTTATGGACAGGGGCTTACGAGCAGTACTTC.

This clone appeared once. This chain links TRBV5-1 with TRBJ2-7; 7 bases are a match to TRBD2. The junction had 9 bases not matched to a gene; V was cut back by 0 bases and J by 3 bases. The CDR3 has 16 residues. Germline V gives CDR1 SGHRS, CDR2 YFSETQ. This CDR3 is CASSLGGASGYYEQYF. The CDR3 coding sequence is TGCGCCAGCAGCTTGGGGGGCGCTAGCGGATACTACGAGCAGTACTTC.

The genes are TRBV6-1 and TRBJ2-7; D is perhaps TRBD2 (6 bases). V lost 2 bases and J lost 3, with 17 bases in between. The CDR3 totals 16 residues. Per the germline V gene, CDR1 is MNHNS and CDR2 is SASEGT. The CDR3 sequence is CASSEPGDSGGYEQYF. In DNA form, the CDR3 reads TGTGCCAGCAGTGAACCCGGGGATAGCGGAGGCTACGAGCAGTACTTC.

The V and J genes are TRBV5-4 and TRBJ1-1, with TRBD1 matching 9 bases. After removal of 2 bases from V and 0 bases from J, the junction contained 5 bases not matched to a gene. The CDR3 is 16 amino acids. Germline CDR1 is SGHNT and CDR2 is YYREEE (reference sequence). The CDR3 DNA is TGTGCCAGCAGCTTAGCAGGGACAGGGATGAACACTGAAGCTTTCTTT. Amino acid sequence: CASSLAGTGMNTEAFF.

The chain joins TRBV6-5 to TRBJ2-7, with 8 bases matching TRBD1. V gave up 7 bases and J gave up 5 bases; unmatched junction bases: 7. CDR1 is MNHEY and CDR2 is SVGAGI in the germline V gene. The CDR3 extends over 13 amino acids. DNA of the CDR3: TGTGCCAGCAAAGAGACAGGGGTTGACGAGCAGTACTTC. It codes for CASKETGVDEQYF.

This chain connects TRBV11-2 to TRBJ1-2; a possible D gene is TRBD1 (5 bases). Germline loops: CDR1 SGHAT, CDR2 FQNNGV. V lost 4 bases, J lost 5 bases, and 8 bases lay in between. The CDR3 covers 12 residues. CDR3 in DNA: TGTGCCAGCAGCTCAGGGTTGTATGGCTACACCTTC. Residues: CASSSGLYGYTF.

The chain is built from TRBV7-2 and TRBJ2-7; maybe TRBD1 (6 bases). V was cut by 5 bases and J by 7 bases, with 12 bases left in between. Germline loops: CDR1 SGHTA, CDR2 FQGNSA. The CDR3 has 12 residues. DNA of the CDR3: TGTGCCAGCAGCCTCAACAGGGTTGAGCAGTACTTC. As protein: CASSLNRVEQYF.

The J gene is TRBJ2-1, the V gene TRBV11-2, with TRBD1 as a possible D gene (6 bases). Trimming took off 2 bases at V and 5 bases at J, with 13 bases between the two ends. This CDR3 spans 15 amino acids. The germline gives CDR1 SGHAT, CDR2 FQNNGV. This CDR3 is CASSLTGFANNEQFF. Written as DNA, the CDR3 is TGTGCCAGCAGCTTAACAGGGTTTGCAAACAATGAGCAGTTCTTC. The whole variable domain, remainder taken from reference TRBV11-2 and TRBJ2-1, is EAGVAQSPRYKIIEKRQSVAFWCNPISGHATLYWYQQILGQGPKLLIQFQNNGVVDDSQLPKDRFSAERLKGVDSTLKIQPAKLEDSAVYLCASSLTGFANNEQFFGPGTRLTVL.

The chain uses TRBV4-1 and TRBJ1-5, with TRBD1 identical over 7 bases. The CDR3 has 16 amino acids. CDR1 is MGHRA, CDR2 YSYEKL, per germline. V shed 1 base and J 1 base; nucleotides not matched to a gene: 4. As DNA, the CDR3 is TGCGCCAGCAGCCAAGTACAGGGGACAAGCAATCAGCCCCAGCATTTT. As protein: CASSQVQGTSNQPQHF.

The chain recombines TRBV19 with TRBJ1-1; possibly TRBD1 for D (5 bases). The CDR3 spans 15 residues. The V end lost 5 bases, the J end lost 2 bases, and 15 bases lay between the germline ends. The germline gives CDR1 LNHDA, CDR2 SQIVND (reference sequence). The CDR3, as DNA: TGTGCCAGTAGTGGACGGGGGAGTAGTAACACTGAAGCTTTCTTT. It yields the protein CASSGRGSSNTEAFF.

The chain joins TRBV19 to TRBJ1-5; 7 bases fit TRBD1. J gave up 5 bases and V 7 bases, and 11 bases lay outside the gene matches. The CDR3 consists of 15 residues. Germline loops: CDR1 LNHDA, CDR2 SQIVND (reference sequence). Here the CDR3 reads CASKIQGPGHQPQHF. The DNA for the CDR3 is TGTGCCAGTAAGATACAGGGGCCCGGCCATCAGCCCCAGCATTTT.